Each of the 13 T cell receptor beta chains below was sequenced from the same sample in a study of cytomegalovirus exposure and HLA in healthy donors. The PCR employed 60 Vbeta primers together with 13 Jbeta primers. The repertoire was sequenced with immunoSEQ multiplex PCR; TCRdb's copy has only in-frame clones and lacks some. The sample lists more than 150,000 clones, over 80% occurring once. The specimen sequenced was PBMCs. These receptors came from a woman aged 18-30 years in good health and CMV-seronegative.

Notes on this clone: Other nucleotide sequences from this sample produce the same CDR3. The genes are TRBV12-5 and TRBJ1-1, with TRBD1 as a possible D gene (6 bases). Between the trimmed V and J ends, which lost 5 bases and 8 bases, there was a span of 9 bases. The germline V gene has CDR1 LGHNT and CDR2 FRNRAP. CDR3 size: 11 residues. The CDR3 sequence: CASGRGQEAFF. The DNA for the CDR3 is TGTGCTAGTGGTCGCGGACAGGAAGCTTTCTTT.

CDR3: CASSYSLLSYEQYF. DNA of the CDR3: TGTGCCAGCAGTTATAGCCTCCTCTCCTACGAGCAGTACTTC. The chain links TRBV6-5 to TRBJ2-7; D unclear. CDR1 is MNHEY, CDR2 SVGAGI, per germline. V lost 3 bases and J lost 0, with 9 bases in between. The CDR3 extends over 14 amino acids.

The chain has TRBV5-1 and TRBJ2-7, with D tentatively TRBD2 (6 bases). The germline gives CDR1 SGHRS, CDR2 YFSETQ. The CDR3 sequence is 15 residues long. Between the trimmed V and J ends, which lost 5 bases and 1 base, there was a span of 16 bases. The CDR3 reads CASSWTGATSYEQYF. For the CDR3, the DNA is TGCGCCAGCAGTTGGACGGGAGCCACATCCTACGAGCAGTACTTC. The variable domain in full, with the rest retrieved from reference TRBV5-1 and TRBJ2-7, is KAGVTQTPRYLIKTRGQQVTLSCSPISGHRSVSWYQQTPGQGLQFLFEYFSETQRNKGNFPGRFSGRQFSNSRSEMNVSTLELGDSALYLCASSWTGATSYEQYFGPGTRLTVT.

J is TRBJ1-1 and V is TRBV28, with no clear D. From germline, CDR1 is MDHEN and CDR2 SYDVKM. V was pared by 7 bases and J by 12 bases, with 21 bases between. There are 13 residues in the CDR3. CDR3 in DNA: TGTGCCAGCACCTCGATTGGTCTATTTGAGTCTTTCTTT. Its translation: CASTSIGLFESFF.

The chain uses TRBV5-8 and TRBJ1-2; no definite D call. The length of the CDR3 is 15 residues. The ends were cut back, 0 bases at V and 4 bases at J, with 13 bases in the middle. Germline values: CDR1 SGHTS, CDR2 YDEGEE. The CDR3 DNA follows: TGTGCCAGCAGCTTGGCGCTAGGTATCATCTATGGCTACACCTTC. This gives the protein CASSLALGIIYGYTF.

The chain combines TRBV4-2 with TRBJ2-2, with 8 nucleotides matching TRBD1. Per the germline V gene, CDR1 is LGHNA and CDR2 is YNFKEQ. The CDR3 runs 16 residues. Germline trimming cut 0 bases from V and 4 bases from J; bases unmatched to any gene: 4. The CDR3 protein is CASSQDSQGATGELFF. The CDR3 nucleotides are TGTGCCAGCAGCCAAGATTCTCAGGGGGCCACCGGGGAGCTGTTTTTT.

The rearrangement joins TRBV14 to TRBJ1-6, with 9 bases that match TRBD1. From germline, CDR1 is SGHDN and CDR2 FVKESK. The CDR3 covers 13 residues. J was trimmed by 7 bases and V by 5 bases; bases with no gene match: 0. The CDR3 loop reads CASSGTGNSPLHF. The CDR3 DNA reads TGTGCCAGCAGCGGGACAGGGAATTCACCCCTCCACTTT.

This chain connects TRBV10-3 to TRBJ1-5; D not certain. Deletions cut 3 bases from V and 4 bases from J, with 7 bases between. The CDR3 length is 13 residues. Germline values: CDR1 ENHRY, CDR2 SYGVKD. The CDR3 DNA sequence: TGTGCCATCAGTGACGAGAGAAATCAGCCCCAGCATTTT. Translation gives CAISDERNQPQHF.

This clone occurred once. The V and J genes are TRBV10-2 and TRBJ2-2, with 7 bases fitting TRBD1. Germline CDR1 and CDR2: WSHSY and SAAADI. V lost 3 bases to trimming and J lost 4 bases; unmatched junction nucleotides: 11. The CDR3 contains 17 residues. In DNA form, the CDR3 reads TGCGCCAGCAGTGATTTTTTGAGACAGGGTCTCACCGGGGAGCTGTTTTTT. It codes for CASSDFLRQGLTGELFF.

This clone was counted only a few times. At one end, the junction sequence differs from germline, possibly due to a read error. This chain joins TRBV9 and TRBJ2-2; D is possibly TRBD2 (6 bases). CDR1 is SGDLS, CDR2 YYNGEE, per germline. This CDR3 has 11 amino acids. Here the CDR3 reads CASSSLGGLFF. The CDR3 coding sequence is TGTGCCAGCAGCTCCTTGGGGGGGCTGTTTTTT.

The count of this clone is one. CDR3 coding DNA: TGTGCCTGGAGTGTATCGGGGAAACGGAATCAGCCCCAGCATTTT. Its translation is CAWSVSGKRNQPQHF. This sequence joins TRBV30 and TRBJ1-5; D is unclear. Germline CDR1 is GTSNPN and CDR2 is SVGIG (reference sequence). V gave up 0 bases and J gave up 4 bases, with 13 bases separating them. The CDR3 extends over 15 amino acids.

CDR3 loop: CASSQPGQGRRTEAFF. CDR3 DNA sequence: TGTGCCAGTAGTCAACCGGGACAGGGGAGGCGCACTGAAGCTTTCTTT. V is TRBV19 and J is TRBJ1-1, with 10 bases identical to TRBD1. The V gene's germline CDR1 is LNHDA and CDR2 SQIVND (reference sequence). V was pared by 5 bases and J by 4 bases, with 10 bases of the junction left unmatched. This CDR3 spans 16 amino acids.

The V gene is TRBV11-2, the J gene TRBJ1-1; TRBD1 is a possible D gene (5 bases). CDR3 length equals 14 residues. CDR1 and CDR2 (germline): SGHAT, FQNNGV. The V gene lost 1 base and the J gene lost 6 bases, with 12 bases spanning the gap. CDR3 sequence: CASSLARREAEAFF. The CDR3 nucleotides are TGTGCCAGCAGCTTAGCGCGCAGGGAAGCTGAAGCTTTCTTT.